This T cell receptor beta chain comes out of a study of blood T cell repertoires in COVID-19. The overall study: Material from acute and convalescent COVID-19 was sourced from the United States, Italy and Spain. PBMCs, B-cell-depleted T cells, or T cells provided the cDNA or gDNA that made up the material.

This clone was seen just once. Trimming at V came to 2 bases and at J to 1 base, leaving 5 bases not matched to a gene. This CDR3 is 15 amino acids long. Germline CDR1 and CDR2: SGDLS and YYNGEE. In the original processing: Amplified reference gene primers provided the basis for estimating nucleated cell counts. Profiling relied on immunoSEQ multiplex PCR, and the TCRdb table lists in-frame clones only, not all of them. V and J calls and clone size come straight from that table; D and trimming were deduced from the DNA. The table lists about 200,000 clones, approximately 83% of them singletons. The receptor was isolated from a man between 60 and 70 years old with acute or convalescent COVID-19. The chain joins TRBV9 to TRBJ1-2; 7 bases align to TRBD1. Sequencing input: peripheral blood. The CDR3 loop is CASSVADRVNYGYTF. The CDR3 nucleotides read TGTGCCAGCAGCGTCGCCGACAGGGTTAACTATGGCTACACCTTC. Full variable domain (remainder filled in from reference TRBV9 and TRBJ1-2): DSGVTQTPKHLITATGQRVTLRCSPRSGDLSVYWYQQSLDQGLQFLIQYYNGEERAKGNILERFSAQQFPDLHSELNLSSLELGDSALYFCASSVADRVNYGYTFGSGTRLTVV.